The 27 T cell receptor beta chains presented below share a single source sample, sequenced in a study of T cell responses to AZD1222 COVID-19 vaccine. TCRdb's copy holds only in-frame clones and misses some; the assay was immunoSEQ multiplex PCR. This table has some 200,000 clones, 80% to 95% appearing once. Sample: peripheral blood, taken 28 days after the second AZD1222 dose. The receptors derive from an adult who received the AZD1222 COVID-19 vaccine.

The rearrangement links TRBV14 to TRBJ2-1; 7 bases are shared with TRBD1. Germline trimming cut 1 base from V and 3 bases from J; bases unmatched to any gene: 0. The CDR3 spans 14 residues. The germline V gene has CDR1 SGHDN and CDR2 FVKESK. Written as DNA, the CDR3 is TGTGCCAGCAGCCAAGGGGACAGCTACAATGAGCAGTTCTTC. Its protein product is CASSQGDSYNEQFF.

The V call is TRBV28, the J call TRBJ2-3; 14 bases fit TRBD2. With 6 bases clipped from V and 3 bases from J, the junction kept 5 bases outside the gene matches. Germline V gene lookup returns CDR1 MDHEN and CDR2 SYDVKM. CDR3 length: 16 residues. CDR3 residues: CASSRGLAGGTDTQYF. DNA for the CDR3: TGTGCCAGCAGCCGCGGACTAGCGGGGGGAACAGATACGCAGTATTTT.

The count of this clone is one. The chain combines TRBV27 with TRBJ2-2, with 8 bases fitting TRBD2. J was trimmed by 6 bases and V by 0 bases; bases with no gene match: 9. The germline CDR1 and CDR2 sequences are MNHEY and SMNVEV (reference sequence). The CDR3 loop spans 17 amino acids. CDR3 nucleotide sequence: TGTGCCAGCAGTTTATCGAAACGTAGCGGGGACCCCGGGGAGCTGTTTTTT. Amino acid sequence: CASSLSKRSGDPGELFF.

The V and J genes are TRBV3-1 (or the pseudogene TRBV3-2) and TRBJ2-3, with 10 bases lining up with TRBD2. Germline V gene sequence: CDR1 LGHDT, CDR2 YNNKEL (reference sequence). Trimming removed 3 bases from V and 6 bases from J; junction bases left unmatched: 12. This CDR3 contains 17 residues. The CDR3, as DNA: TGTGCCAGCAGCCACCGTAGCGGGGGGTTTTCCTGGGATACGCAGTATTTT. Translation gives CASSHRSGGFSWDTQYF.

The V and J genes are TRBV27 and TRBJ1-2, with D uncertain. Germline CDR1 is MNHEY and CDR2 is SMNVEV (reference sequence). Trimming took 5 bases from V and 5 from J, leaving 12 bases between them. The length of the CDR3 is 13 residues. The CDR3 reads CASSLGGPYGYTF. For the CDR3, the DNA is TGTGCCAGCAGTCTGGGTGGACCATATGGCTACACCTTC.

This rearrangement joins TRBV5-5 to TRBJ1-2; D is possibly TRBD1 (6 bases). Germline CDR1 reads SGHKS; CDR2 reads YYEKEE (reference sequence). This CDR3 region has 18 residues. Trimming took 2 bases from V and 1 from J, leaving 21 bases between them. The CDR3 DNA reads TGTGCCAGCAGCTTTCTAGCCGCAAGGGGGTGGGATAACTATGGCTACACCTTC. This codes for CASSFLAARGWDNYGYTF.

V gene TRBV19 combines with J gene TRBJ1-5; D possibly corresponds to TRBD1 (5 bases). This CDR3 region has 15 residues. Germline CDR1 and CDR2: LNHDA and SQIVND (reference sequence). The CDR3 region is CASRAVLGSNQPQHF. The CDR3 DNA reads as TGTGCGAGCAGGGCCGTTCTGGGGAGCAATCAGCCCCAGCATTTT.

The chain carries TRBV10-3 and TRBJ1-3, with D maybe TRBD1 (5 bases). Germline loops: CDR1 ENHRY, CDR2 SYGVKD. The CDR3 has 16 amino acids. V shed 0 bases and J shed 0 bases, with 9 bases lying between them. In DNA, the CDR3 is TGTGCCATCAGTGAGTCACCAGGGCTCTCTGGAAACACCATATATTTT. Protein product: CAISESPGLSGNTIYF.

The chain links TRBV7-5 to TRBJ1-5; the D call TRBD1 from the table was never checked on the DNA. TRBV7-5 is listed as a pseudogene. The CDR3 spans 15 residues. CDR3 coding DNA: TGTGTCAGAAGCCTCGGACAGGGAAGCAATCAGCCCCAGCATTTT. The encoded protein is CVRSLGQGSNQPQHF.

The J gene is TRBJ2-7, the V gene TRBV19; D may be TRBD1 (6 bases). V was clipped by 4 bases and J by 0 bases, with 16 bases between them. The CDR3 is made up of 16 amino acids. Per germline, CDR1 LNHDA and CDR2 SQIVND (reference sequence). Here the CDR3 reads CASSTHGTLRSYEQYF. The CDR3 DNA reads as TGTGCCAGTAGTACCCACGGGACACTCCGCTCCTACGAGCAGTACTTC. The full variable domain, with the rest looked up from reference TRBV19 and TRBJ2-7, is DGGITQSPKYLFRKEGQNVTLSCEQNLNHDAMYWYRQDPGQGLRLIYYSQIVNDFQKGDIAEGYSVSREKKESFPLTVTSAQKNPTAFYLCASSTHGTLRSYEQYFGPGTRLTVT.

The chain joins TRBV20-1 to TRBJ2-7, with a possible D match to TRBD1 (6 bases). CDR3 length: 13 amino acids. Trimming took off 3 bases at V and 2 bases at J, with 11 bases between the two ends. From germline, CDR1 is DFQATT and CDR2 SNEGSKA (reference sequence). CDR3 in amino acids: CSASQGQAYEQYF. The CDR3 DNA follows: TGCAGTGCTAGTCAGGGGCAAGCCTACGAGCAGTACTTC.

This clone appeared a single time. Here the CDR3 DNA reads TGTGCCAGCAGCCCGGACAGCTTTTCCTACAATGAGCAGTTCTTC. Its protein is CASSPDSFSYNEQFF. The chain links TRBV7-7 to TRBJ2-1, with D possibly matching TRBD1 (6 bases). This CDR3 spans 15 amino acids. From germline, CDR1 is SSHAT and CDR2 FNYEAQ (reference sequence). Trimming cost V 5 bases and J 1 base, with 12 bases left between them.

V usage is TRBV5-4 and J usage is TRBJ2-5; maybe TRBD2 (6 bases). Germline V gives CDR1 SGHNT, CDR2 YYREEE (reference sequence). The CDR3 runs to 15 residues. V was shortened by 0 bases and J by 7 bases, with 16 bases between the two germline ends. Here the CDR3 DNA reads TGTGCCAGCAGCTTGGTAGGGACTTTTTTGGGGACCCAGTACTTC. Encoded protein: CASSLVGTFLGTQYF.

The CDR3 nucleotides read TGTGCCAGCAGTCCCCCGACCGATGGCTACACCTTC. This gives the protein CASSPPTDGYTF. The chain uses TRBV6-5 and TRBJ1-2, with D unclear. Looked up from germline, CDR1 is MNHEY and CDR2 is SVGAGI. The V end lost 5 bases, the J end lost 6 bases, and 10 bases lay between the germline ends. CDR3 size: 12 residues.

The chain joins TRBV6-6 to TRBJ1-6, with D unresolved. Trimming removed 7 bases at V and 10 bases at J, with 17 bases between. The CDR3 is 14 residues long. In germline, CDR1 is MNHNY, CDR2 SVGAGI (reference sequence). CDR3 residues: CASIPRTGNSPLHF. Here the CDR3 DNA reads TGTGCCAGCATACCCAGGACGGGGAACTCACCCCTCCACTTT.

The chain's CDR3 is CASTPGPVTEWGTPLHF. In nucleotides, the CDR3 is TGTGCCAGCACCCCCGGGCCGGTGACGGAGTGGGGCACACCCCTCCACTTT. The chain uses TRBV7-2 and TRBJ1-6; possible D gene TRBD1, 5 bases. V shed 7 bases and J shed 11 bases, with 27 bases lying between them. This CDR3 contains 17 residues. Germline V gives CDR1 SGHTA, CDR2 FQGNSA.

The chain recombines TRBV19 with TRBJ2-7, with 10 bases that match TRBD1. V lost 5 bases to trimming and J lost 5 bases; unmatched junction nucleotides: 9. Germline lookup yields CDR1 LNHDA and CDR2 SQIVND (reference sequence). This CDR3 is 15 amino acids long. CDR3 nucleotide sequence: TGTGCCAGTAGTGTCCCCGGGACAGGGGCCAACGAGCAGTACTTC. Its protein is CASSVPGTGANEQYF.

This chain joins TRBV18 and TRBJ1-1; 7 nucleotides line up with TRBD1. V dropped 5 bases and J dropped 0; count of bases not matched to a gene: 9. Per the germline V gene, CDR1 is KGHSH and CDR2 is LQKENI. The CDR3 runs to 16 residues. The chain's CDR3 is CASSMDRLPMNTEAFF. The CDR3 DNA follows: TGTGCCAGCTCAATGGACAGGCTCCCCATGAACACTGAAGCTTTCTTT. The full variable domain, with the rest looked up from reference TRBV18 and TRBJ1-1, is NAGVMQNPRHLVRRRGQEARLRCSPMKGHSHVYWYRQLPEEGLKFMVYLQKENIIDESGMPKERFSAEFPKEGPSILRIQQVVRGDSAAYFCASSMDRLPMNTEAFFGQGTRLTVV.

The rearrangement links TRBV2 to TRBJ2-3; 7 positions agree with TRBD1. The CDR3 spans 17 residues. V lost 6 bases to trimming and J lost 0 bases; unmatched junction nucleotides: 12. Germline loops: CDR1 SNHLY, CDR2 FYNNEI. CDR3 bases: TGTGCCAGCAGCTCCCCAAGGCAGGGGGAGAGCACAGATACGCAGTATTTT. It is translated as CASSSPRQGESTDTQYF. Looking up the rest from reference TRBV2 and TRBJ2-3 gives the full variable domain: EPEVTQTPSHQVTQMGQEVILRCVPISNHLYFYWYRQILGQKVEFLVSFYNNEISEKSEIFDDQFSVERPDGSNFTLKIRSTKLEDSAMYFCASSSPRQGESTDTQYFGPGTRLTVL.

The V call is TRBV5-1, the J call TRBJ1-2, with 7 bases matching TRBD1. There are 14 residues in the CDR3. CDR1 and CDR2 from the germline V gene are SGHRS and YFSETQ. J lost 2 bases, V lost 3 bases, and 4 bases had no gene match. The CDR3 coding sequence is TGCGCCAGCAGCTCGACAGGGAAAAACTATGGCTACACCTTC. Protein sequence: CASSSTGKNYGYTF.

The chain recombines TRBV18 with TRBJ2-7, with a possible D match to TRBD1 (6 bases). V was trimmed by 1 base and J by 4 bases, leaving 17 bases between them. The CDR3 covers 16 residues. Per germline, CDR1 KGHSH and CDR2 LQKENI. CDR3 in DNA: TGTGCCAGCTCACCACAACAGGGTTCCCGGGCGTACGAGCAGTACTTC. It is translated as CASSPQQGSRAYEQYF.

The rearrangement links TRBV7-9 to TRBJ2-1; 9 bases align to TRBD1. This CDR3 is 14 amino acids long. Germline V gives CDR1 SEHNR, CDR2 FQNEAQ (reference sequence). V gave up 1 base and J gave up 10 bases; unmatched junction bases: 5. CDR3: CASSLEGTGSEQFF. The CDR3 nucleotides are TGTGCCAGCAGCTTAGAGGGGACAGGGAGCGAGCAGTTCTTC.

The rearrangement joins TRBV7-8 to TRBJ1-5; unclear D gene. This CDR3 has 12 residues. Trimming shortened V by 5 bases and J by 4 bases, and 6 bases separated the two germline ends. Per germline, CDR1 SGHVS and CDR2 FQNEAQ. Here the CDR3 reads CASSPGNQPQHF. DNA for the CDR3: TGTGCCAGCAGCCCCGGTAATCAGCCCCAGCATTTT.

V usage is TRBV29-1 and J usage is TRBJ2-3, with D perhaps TRBD2 (6 bases). This CDR3 comprises 14 residues. Germline V lookup: CDR1 SQVTM, CDR2 ANQGSEA. V lost 3 bases, J lost 1 base, and 11 bases lay in between. CDR3 residues: CSVEPGGGTDTQYF. In DNA, the CDR3 is TGCAGCGTTGAGCCCGGCGGGGGCACAGATACGCAGTATTTT.

The chain carries TRBV19 and TRBJ1-2; 9 bases line up with TRBD1. CDR1 LNHDA and CDR2 SQIVND come from the germline V gene (reference sequence). V gave up 7 bases and J gave up 3 bases; unmatched junction bases: 3. CDR3 size: 13 residues. The CDR3 DNA reads TGTGCCAGTAACGGGGACAGGGACTATGGCTACACCTTC. It codes for CASNGDRDYGYTF. Based on the CDR3 plus reference TRBV19 and TRBJ1-2, the full variable domain is DGGITQSPKYLFRKEGQNVTLSCEQNLNHDAMYWYRQDPGQGLRLIYYSQIVNDFQKGDIAEGYSVSREKKESFPLTVTSAQKNPTAFYLCASNGDRDYGYTFGSGTRLTVV.

This clone was observed a single time. This chain joins TRBV7-9 and TRBJ1-4; D is ambiguous. The CDR3 spans 13 residues. The germline gives CDR1 SEHNR, CDR2 FQNEAQ (reference sequence). Trimming removed 5 bases from V and 7 bases from J, with 11 bases in between. The CDR3 is CASSPRGAEKLFF. CDR3 bases: TGTGCCAGCAGCCCCCGAGGTGCTGAAAAACTGTTTTTT.

The chain combines TRBV14 with TRBJ1-1, with 10 bases matching TRBD1. Germline CDR1 SGHDN, CDR2 FVKESK. Trimming removed 2 bases from V and 5 bases from J; junction bases left unmatched: 5. CDR3 length: 15 residues. CDR3 sequence (DNA): TGTGCCAGCAGCCAACCCGGGACAGGGGCGACTGAAGCTTTCTTT. Translation: CASSQPGTGATEAFF.